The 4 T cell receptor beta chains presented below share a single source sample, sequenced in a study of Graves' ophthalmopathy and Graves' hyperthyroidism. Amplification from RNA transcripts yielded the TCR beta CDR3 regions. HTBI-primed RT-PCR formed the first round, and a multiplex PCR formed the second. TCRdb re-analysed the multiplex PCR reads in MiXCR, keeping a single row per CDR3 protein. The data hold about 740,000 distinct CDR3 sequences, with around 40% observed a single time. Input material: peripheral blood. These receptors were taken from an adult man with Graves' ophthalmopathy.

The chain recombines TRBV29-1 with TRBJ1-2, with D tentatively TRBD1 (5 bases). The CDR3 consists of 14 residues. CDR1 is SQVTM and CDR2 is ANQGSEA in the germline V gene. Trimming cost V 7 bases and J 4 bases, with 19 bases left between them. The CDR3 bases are TGCAGCGCTCCGCAGCCTGGGGCGGGCTATGGCTACACCTTC. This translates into CSAPQPGAGYGYTF. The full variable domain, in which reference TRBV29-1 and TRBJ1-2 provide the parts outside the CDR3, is SAVISQKPSRDICQRGTSLTIQCQVDSQVTMMFWYRQQPGQSLTLIATANQGSEATYESGFVIDKFPISRPNLTFSTLTVSNMSPEDSSIYLCSAPQPGAGYGYTFGSGTRLTVV.

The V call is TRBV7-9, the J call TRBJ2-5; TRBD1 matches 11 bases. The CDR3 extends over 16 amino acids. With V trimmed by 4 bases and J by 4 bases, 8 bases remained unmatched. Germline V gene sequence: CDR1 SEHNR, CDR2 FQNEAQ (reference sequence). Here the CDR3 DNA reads TGTGCCAGCAGCTCACGCGGGACAGGGGGTACAGAGACCCAGTACTTC. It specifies CASSSRGTGGTETQYF.

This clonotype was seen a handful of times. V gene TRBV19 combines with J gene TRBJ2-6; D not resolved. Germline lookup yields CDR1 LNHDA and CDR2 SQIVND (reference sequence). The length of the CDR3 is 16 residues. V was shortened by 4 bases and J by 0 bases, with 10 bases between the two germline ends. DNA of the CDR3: TGTGCCAGTAGTACGTTCCGGACCTCTGGGGCCAACGTCCTGACTTTC. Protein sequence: CASSTFRTSGANVLTF.

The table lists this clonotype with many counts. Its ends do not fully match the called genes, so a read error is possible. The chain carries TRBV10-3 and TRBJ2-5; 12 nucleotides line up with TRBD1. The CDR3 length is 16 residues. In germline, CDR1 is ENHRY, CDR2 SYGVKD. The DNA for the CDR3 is TGTGCCAGCAGTTCGTCCCGGGACAGGGGGCGAGAGACCCAGTACTTC. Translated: CASSSSRDRGRETQYF.